This T cell receptor (beta chain) was identified during a study of shared clonotypes between healthy human individuals. Study findings and constraints: When naive CD4 clonotypes were compared across a handful of donors, around 5% were shared.

With respect to this clone: Its antigen is still unknown.

Using immunoSEQ multiplex PCR, the repertoire was profiled, and TCRdb retains in-frame clones only, with some absent. The sample yields about 2.4 million clones, approximately 94% seen once. The CDR3 loop spans 15 amino acids. Losses at the gene ends were 1 base for V and 3 bases for J; bases not matched to a gene: 4. Germline-derived CDR1 and CDR2 are SGHAT and FQNNGV. The sample comprised naive CD4+ T cells from PBMCs. Subset specified: CD45RA+ positively selected. This rearrangement joins TRBV11-2 to TRBJ2-7; 9 nucleotides align to TRBD1. The TCR originated in a man aged 18-30 years in good health. Some clones in this sample may be carry-over from other donors' samples. The CDR3 coding sequence is TGTGCCAGCAGCTTAGTGCCGGGACAGGGCTACGAGCAGTACTTC. Residues: CASSLVPGQGYEQYF.